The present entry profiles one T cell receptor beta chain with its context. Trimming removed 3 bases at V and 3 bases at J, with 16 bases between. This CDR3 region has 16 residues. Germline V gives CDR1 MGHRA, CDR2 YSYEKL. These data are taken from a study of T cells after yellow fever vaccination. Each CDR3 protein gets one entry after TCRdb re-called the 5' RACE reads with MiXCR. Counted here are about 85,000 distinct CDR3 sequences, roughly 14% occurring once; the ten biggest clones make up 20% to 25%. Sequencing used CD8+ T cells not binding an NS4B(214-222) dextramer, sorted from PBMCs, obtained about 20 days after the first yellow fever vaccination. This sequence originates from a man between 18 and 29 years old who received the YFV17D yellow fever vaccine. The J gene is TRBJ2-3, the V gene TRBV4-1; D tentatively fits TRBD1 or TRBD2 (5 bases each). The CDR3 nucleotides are TGCGCCAGCAGCCAGTCCTGGGGGTCGCGAACAGATACGCAGTATTTT. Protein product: CASSQSWGSRTDTQYF.